This TCR beta chain emerged from a study of cytomegalovirus exposure and HLA in healthy donors. Study-level information: Falling in the Caucasian-associated ancestry cluster were less than 85% of approximately 410 genotyped donors.

PCR employed 60 Vbeta and 13 Jbeta primers. The assay was immunoSEQ multiplex PCR, and TCRdb's table has in-frame clones only and misses some. Of more than 150,000 clones listed, around three quarters are singletons. With regard to this clone: An end of the junction does not agree with germline; a read error may underlie this.

The CDR3 length is 14 residues. The germline gives CDR1 LNHDA, CDR2 SQIVND (reference sequence). V usage is TRBV19 and J usage is TRBJ2-5; TRBD1 agrees at 9 bases. The J call may be incorrect, as the DNA end agrees better with TRBJ2-7. The origin of this receptor is a woman aged 50 to 60 in good health and CMV-seropositive. Sequencing was done on a sample of PBMCs. The CDR3, as DNA: TGTGCCAGCAGTACTGGGACAGGGCCCTACGAGCAGTACTTC. Amino acid sequence: CASSTGTGPYEQYF.